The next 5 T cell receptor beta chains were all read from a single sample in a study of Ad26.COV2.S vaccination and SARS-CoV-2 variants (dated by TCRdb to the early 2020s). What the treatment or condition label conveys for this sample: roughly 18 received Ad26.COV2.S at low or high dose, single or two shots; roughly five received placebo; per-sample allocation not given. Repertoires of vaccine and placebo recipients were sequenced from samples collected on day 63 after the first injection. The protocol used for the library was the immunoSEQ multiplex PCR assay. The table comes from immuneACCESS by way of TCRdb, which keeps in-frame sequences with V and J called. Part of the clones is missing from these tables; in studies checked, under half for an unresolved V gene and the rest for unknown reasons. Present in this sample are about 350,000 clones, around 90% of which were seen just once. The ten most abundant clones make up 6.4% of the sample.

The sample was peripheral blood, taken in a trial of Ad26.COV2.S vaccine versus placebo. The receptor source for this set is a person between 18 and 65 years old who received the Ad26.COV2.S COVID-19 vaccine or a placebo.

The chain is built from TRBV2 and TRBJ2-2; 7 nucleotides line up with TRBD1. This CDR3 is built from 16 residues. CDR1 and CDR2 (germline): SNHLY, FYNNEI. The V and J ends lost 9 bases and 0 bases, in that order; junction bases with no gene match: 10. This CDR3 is CARQGKTNSNTGELFF. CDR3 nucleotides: TGTGCCAGACAGGGGAAAACTAACTCGAACACCGGGGAGCTGTTTTTT.

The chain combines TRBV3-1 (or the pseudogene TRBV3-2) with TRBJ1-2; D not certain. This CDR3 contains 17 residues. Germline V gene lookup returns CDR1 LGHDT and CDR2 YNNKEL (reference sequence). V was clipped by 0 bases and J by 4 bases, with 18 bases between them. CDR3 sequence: CASSQDRWAGAAYGYTF. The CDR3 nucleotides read TGTGCCAGCAGCCAAGATCGATGGGCAGGAGCGGCCTATGGCTACACCTTC.

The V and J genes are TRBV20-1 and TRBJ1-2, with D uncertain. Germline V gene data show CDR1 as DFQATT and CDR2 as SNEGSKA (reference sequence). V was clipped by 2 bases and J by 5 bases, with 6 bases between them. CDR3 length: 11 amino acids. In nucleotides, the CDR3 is TGCAGTGCTAGACCGCCTTATGGCTACACCTTC. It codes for CSARPPYGYTF.

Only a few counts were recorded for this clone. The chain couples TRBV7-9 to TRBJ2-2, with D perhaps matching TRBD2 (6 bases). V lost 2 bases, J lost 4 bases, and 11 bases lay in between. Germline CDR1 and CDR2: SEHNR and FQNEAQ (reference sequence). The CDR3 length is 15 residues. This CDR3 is CASSLNLRGTGELFF. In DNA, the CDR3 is TGTGCCAGCAGCTTAAATTTGCGGGGCACCGGGGAGCTGTTTTTT.

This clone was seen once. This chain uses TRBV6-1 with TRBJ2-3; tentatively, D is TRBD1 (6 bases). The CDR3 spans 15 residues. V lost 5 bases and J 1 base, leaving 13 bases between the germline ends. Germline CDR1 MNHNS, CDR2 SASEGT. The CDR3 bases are TGTGCCAGCAGTTTAGCAGGGGTGGGCACAGATACGCAGTATTTT. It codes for CASSLAGVGTDTQYF.